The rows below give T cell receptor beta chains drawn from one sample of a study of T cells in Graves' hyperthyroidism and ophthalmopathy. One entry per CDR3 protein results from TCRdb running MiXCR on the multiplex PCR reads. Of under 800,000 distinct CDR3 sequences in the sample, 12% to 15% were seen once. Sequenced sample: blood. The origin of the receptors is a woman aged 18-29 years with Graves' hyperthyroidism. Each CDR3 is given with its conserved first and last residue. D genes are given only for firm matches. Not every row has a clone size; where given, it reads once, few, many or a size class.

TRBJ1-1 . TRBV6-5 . TGTGCCAGCAGTTACGACTTTGGCACTGAAGCTTTCTTT CASSYDFGTEAFF
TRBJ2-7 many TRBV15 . TGTGCCACCAGCAGAGATACTGGGAGCTACTACGAGCAGTACTTC CATSRDTGSYYEQYF
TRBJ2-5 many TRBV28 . TGTGCCACCCTGGAGAGGGGTCAGACCCAGTACTTC CATLERGQTQYF
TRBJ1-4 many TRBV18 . TGTGCCAGCTCACCACGGCGAGTTGCAACTAATGAAAAACTGTTTTTT CASSPRRVATNEKLFF
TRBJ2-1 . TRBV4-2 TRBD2 TGTGCCAGCAGCCAAAGGAGCGGGACCTCGTACAATGAGCAGTTCTTC CASSQRSGTSYNEQFF
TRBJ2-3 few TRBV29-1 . TGCAGCGTTGAAGGGACGGCAAGGTCGGGCACAGATACGCAGTATTTT CSVEGTARSGTDTQYF
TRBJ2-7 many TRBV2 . TGTGCCAGCAGTGTGGTCGGTTTCTTAGGCGGCGAGCAGTACTTC CASSVVGFLGGEQYF
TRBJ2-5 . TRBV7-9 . TGTGCCAGCAGAAAGCCGGGGTTGGAGACCCAGTACTTC CASRKPGLETQYF
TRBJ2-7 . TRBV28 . TGTGCCAGCAGTTTTCCCCTCCGGGACGCAGCCTACGAGCAGTACTTC CASSFPLRDAAYEQYF
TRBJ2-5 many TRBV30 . TGTGCCTGGAGTCCCGCCCAAGAGACCCAGTACTTC CAWSPAQETQYF
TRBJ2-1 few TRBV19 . TGTGCCTCGATGACTGGGGTTCGAGGTGAGCAGTTCTTC CASMTGVRGEQFF
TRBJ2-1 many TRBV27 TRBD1 TGTGCCAGCAGGGGAAATCCGGGACAGGGACGTACCGTCAGCTCCTACAATGAGCAGTTCTTC CASRGNPGQGRTVSSYNEQFF
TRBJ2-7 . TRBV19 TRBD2 TGTGCCAGTAGTCCCAGCCGACTAGCGGGAGGTTCCTACGAGCAGTACTTC CASSPSRLAGGSYEQYF
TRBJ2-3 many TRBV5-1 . TGCGCCAGCAGCTTGTCAGGGAATGCAGATACGCAGTATTTT CASSLSGNADTQYF
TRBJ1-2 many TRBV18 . TGTGCCAGCTCACCAGAGGCAGCGTCTAACTATGGCTACACCTTC CASSPEAASNYGYTF